The clone carrying this T cell receptor beta chain has only a few counts. Its matching antigen is unknown. Trimming took 7 bases from V and 10 from J, leaving 12 bases between them. The germline V gene encodes CDR1 KGHDR and CDR2 SFDVKD. The CDR3 is 11 residues long. The data are from a study of post-analysis software for immune sequencing data. On the study more broadly: The study covered relapsing-remitting, secondary progressive and progressive-relapsing courses of multiple sclerosis. Study observations and caveats: Patients showed TRBV5-6, TRBV5-1 and TRBV20-1 among roughly 5 TRBV segments more frequent than in controls. Strong co-clustering by F measure was seen for same-batch samples. Normalized Chao1 diversity was significantly reduced in patients versus controls.

The TCR beta cDNA libraries carried unique molecular identifiers. A single record per CDR3 protein comes from TCRdb applying MiXCR to the PCR reads. The sample shows over 700,000 distinct CDR3 sequences, roughly 29% of them seen only once. This receptor was obtained from a girl aged 5-17 years with multiple sclerosis. The specimen was blood. J is TRBJ1-1 and V is TRBV24-1; a possible D gene is TRBD1 (5 bases). This CDR3 reads CATRQDGSAFF. The CDR3 DNA is TGTGCCACCAGACAGGACGGTTCAGCTTTCTTT.